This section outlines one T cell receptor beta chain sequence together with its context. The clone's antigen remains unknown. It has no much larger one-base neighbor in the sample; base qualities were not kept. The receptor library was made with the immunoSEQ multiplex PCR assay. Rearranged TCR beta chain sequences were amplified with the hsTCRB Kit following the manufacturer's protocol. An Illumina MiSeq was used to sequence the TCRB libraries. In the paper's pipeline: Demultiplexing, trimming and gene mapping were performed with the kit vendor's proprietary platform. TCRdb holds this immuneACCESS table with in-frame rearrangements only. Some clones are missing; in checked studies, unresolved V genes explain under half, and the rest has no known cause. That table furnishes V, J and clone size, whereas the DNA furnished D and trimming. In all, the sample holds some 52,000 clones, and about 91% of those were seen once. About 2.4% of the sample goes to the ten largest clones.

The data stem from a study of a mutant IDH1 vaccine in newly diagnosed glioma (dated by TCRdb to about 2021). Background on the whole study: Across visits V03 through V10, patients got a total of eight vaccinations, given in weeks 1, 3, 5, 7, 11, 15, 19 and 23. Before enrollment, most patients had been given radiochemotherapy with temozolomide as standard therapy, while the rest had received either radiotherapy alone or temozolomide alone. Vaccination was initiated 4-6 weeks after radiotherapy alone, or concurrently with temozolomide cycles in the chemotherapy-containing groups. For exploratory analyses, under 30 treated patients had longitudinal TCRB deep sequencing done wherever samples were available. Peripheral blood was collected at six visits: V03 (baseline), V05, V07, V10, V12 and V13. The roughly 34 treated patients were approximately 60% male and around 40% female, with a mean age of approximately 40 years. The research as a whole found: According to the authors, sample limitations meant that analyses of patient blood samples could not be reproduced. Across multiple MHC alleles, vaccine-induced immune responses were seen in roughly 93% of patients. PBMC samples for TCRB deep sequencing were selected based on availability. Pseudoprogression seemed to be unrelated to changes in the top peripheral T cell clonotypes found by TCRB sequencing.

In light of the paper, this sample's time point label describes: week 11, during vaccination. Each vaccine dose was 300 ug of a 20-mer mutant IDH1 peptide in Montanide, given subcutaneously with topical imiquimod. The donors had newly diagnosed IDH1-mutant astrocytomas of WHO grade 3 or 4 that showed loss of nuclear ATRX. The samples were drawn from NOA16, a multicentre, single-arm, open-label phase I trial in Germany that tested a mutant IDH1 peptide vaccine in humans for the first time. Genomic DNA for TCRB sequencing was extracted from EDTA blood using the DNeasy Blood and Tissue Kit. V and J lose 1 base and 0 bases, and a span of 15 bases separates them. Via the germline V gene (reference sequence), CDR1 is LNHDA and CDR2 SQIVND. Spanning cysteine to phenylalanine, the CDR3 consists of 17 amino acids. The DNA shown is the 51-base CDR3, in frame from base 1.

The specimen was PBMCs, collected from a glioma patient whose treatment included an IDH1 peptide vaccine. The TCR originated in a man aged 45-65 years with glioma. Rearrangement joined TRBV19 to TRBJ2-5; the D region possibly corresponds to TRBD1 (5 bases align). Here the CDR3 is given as CASSIGHRNLYQETQYF. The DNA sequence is TGTGCCAGTAGTATAGGTCACAGGAACCTGTACCAAGAGACCCAGTACTTC.